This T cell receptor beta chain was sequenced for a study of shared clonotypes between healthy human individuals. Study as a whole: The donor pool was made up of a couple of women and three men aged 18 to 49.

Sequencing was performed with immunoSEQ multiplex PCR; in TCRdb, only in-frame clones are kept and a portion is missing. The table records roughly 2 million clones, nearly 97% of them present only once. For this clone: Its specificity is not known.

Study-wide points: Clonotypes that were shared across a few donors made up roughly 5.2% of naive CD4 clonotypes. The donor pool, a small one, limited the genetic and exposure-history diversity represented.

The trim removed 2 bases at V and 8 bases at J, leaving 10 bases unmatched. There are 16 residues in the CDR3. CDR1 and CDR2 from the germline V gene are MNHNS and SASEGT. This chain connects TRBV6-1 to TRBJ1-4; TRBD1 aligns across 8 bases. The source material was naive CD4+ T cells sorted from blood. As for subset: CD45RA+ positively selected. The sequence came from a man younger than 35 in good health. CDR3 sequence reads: CASSERGQARWEKLFF. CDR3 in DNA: TGTGCCAGCAGTGAAAGGGGACAGGCCCGATGGGAAAAACTGTTTTTT.